This T cell receptor (beta chain) was profiled in a study of control samples from healthy donors and cancer patients. The CDR3 sequence is 12 residues long. V was clipped by 3 bases and J by 8 bases, with 10 bases between them. Using immunoSEQ multiplex PCR, the repertoire was profiled, and TCRdb retains in-frame clones only, with some absent. This table holds about 98,000 clones, roughly 86% found once. The TCR sequence derives from a man between 60 and 75 years old in good health. V usage is TRBV12-3 or TRBV12-4 and J usage is TRBJ1-2; D call uncertain. The source material was blood. CDR3 nucleotides: TGTGCCAGCAGTTTTGGCGGGGAAGGCTACACCTTC. Translating it yields CASSFGGEGYTF.